This TCR beta chain was recovered during a study of T cell responses to AZD1222 COVID-19 vaccine. The CDR3 is made up of 16 amino acids. The germline gives CDR1 MNHEY, CDR2 SVGAGI. The germline V and J ends were trimmed by 2 bases and 3 bases, with 17 bases remaining between them. As to this clone: Its antigen is undetermined.

Sequenced by immunoSEQ multiplex PCR; TCRdb stores in-frame clones only, minus some. The sample holds 93,000 or so clones, 88% seen once. Regarding the study as a whole: Possibly, clonal diversity was underestimated; donors were largely white British and included more females.

This clonotype was obtained from an adult in good health. Sequencing used peripheral blood, obtained on day 0 of AZD1222 vaccination. The J gene is TRBJ2-7, the V gene TRBV6-5; no clear D. The CDR3, as DNA: TGTGCCAGCAGTTACGGCGCCGCTGATCTTCTCTACGAGCAGTACTTC. Translation: CASSYGAADLLYEQYF.